This TCR beta chain was profiled in a study of shared clonotypes between healthy human individuals. The germline CDR1 and CDR2 sequences are SGHRS and YFSETQ. The V end was cut by 4 bases, the J end by 3 bases, with 10 bases between. This CDR3 comprises 14 residues. In the source study's methods: For the immunoSEQ data, sequences were junction-only without quality scores, so filtering differed. Some clones are missing from TCRdb's copy, which holds only in-frame ones; the method was immunoSEQ multiplex PCR. The V and J calls and clone size are taken from that table; D and trimming were inferred from the DNA. The sample contains under 550,000 clones, almost 97% of which appear only once.

The sample consisted of naive CD4+ T cells sorted from blood. Regarding subset: CD45RA+ positively selected. The V and J genes are TRBV5-1 and TRBJ2-2, with D perhaps TRBD1 or TRBD2 (5 bases each). The receptor's source is a woman in her 30s in good health. This chain's CDR3 is CASSVGTDTGELFF. The CDR3, as DNA: TGCGCCAGCAGCGTAGGGACGGACACCGGGGAGCTGTTTTTT.